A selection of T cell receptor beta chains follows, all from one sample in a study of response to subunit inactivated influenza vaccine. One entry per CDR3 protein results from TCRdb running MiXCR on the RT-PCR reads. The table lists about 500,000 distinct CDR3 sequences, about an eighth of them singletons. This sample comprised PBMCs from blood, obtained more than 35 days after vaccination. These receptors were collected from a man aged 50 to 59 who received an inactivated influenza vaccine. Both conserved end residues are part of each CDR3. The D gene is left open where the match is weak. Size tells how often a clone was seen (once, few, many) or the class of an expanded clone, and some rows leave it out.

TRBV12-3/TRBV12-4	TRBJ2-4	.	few	TGTGCCAGCAGTTATGCAGAAAACATTCAGTACTTC	CASSYAENIQYF
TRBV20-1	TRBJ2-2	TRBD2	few	TGCAGTGCGACTAGCCCTTCGGGGACCGGGGAGCTGTTTTTT	CSATSPSGTGELFF
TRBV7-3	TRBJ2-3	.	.	TGTGCCAGCAGCAGCGACGGGGGAAGCACAGATACGCAGTATTTT	CASSSDGGSTDTQYF
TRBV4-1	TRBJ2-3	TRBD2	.	TGCGCCAGCAGCCAGCCACTCAGCGGGGGGTCGGCAGATACGCAGTATTTT	CASSQPLSGGSADTQYF
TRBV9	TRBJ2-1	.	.	TGTGCCAGCAGCGTAGTGGGAGAGCAGTTCTTC	CASSVVGEQFF
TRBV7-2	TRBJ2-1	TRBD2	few	TGTGCCAGCAGCGCCGCGGCTAGCGGGAGGGGGAACAATGAGCAGTTCTTC	CASSAAASGRGNNEQFF
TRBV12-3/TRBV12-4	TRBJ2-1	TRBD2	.	TGTGCCAGCGCTAGACCGGGACTAGCGAACTACAATGAGCAGTTCTTC	CASARPGLANYNEQFF
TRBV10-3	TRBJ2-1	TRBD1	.	TGTGCCATCGCCAAGGGGGCGCAAAATGAGCAGTTCTTC	CAIAKGAQNEQFF
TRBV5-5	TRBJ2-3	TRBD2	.	TGTGCCAGCAGCTCTACTAGCGGGGGGGCATATGGAGATACGCAGTATTTT	CASSSTSGGAYGDTQYF
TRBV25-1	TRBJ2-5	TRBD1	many	TGTGCCAGCAGTAGGACAGGGGTACAAGAGACCCAGTACTTC	CASSRTGVQETQYF
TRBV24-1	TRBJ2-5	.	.	TGTGCCACCAGCGGAGACGGACAGACCCAGTACTTC	CATSGDGQTQYF
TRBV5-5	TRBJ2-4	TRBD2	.	TGTGCCAGCAGCACAAGCCGGGGGGGCAGGTCCATTCAGTACTTC	CASSTSRGGRSIQYF
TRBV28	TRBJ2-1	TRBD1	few	TGTGCCAGCAGTCTACAGGGGGCTAACTACAATGAGCAGTTCTTC	CASSLQGANYNEQFF
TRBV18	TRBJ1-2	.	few	TGTGCCAGCTTCAGTGGAGGCTATGGCTACACCTTC	CASFSGGYGYTF
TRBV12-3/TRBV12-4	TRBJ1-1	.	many	TGTGCCAGCAGTTTTTCATTTGAAGCTTTCTTT	CASSFSFEAFF
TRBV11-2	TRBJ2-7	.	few	TGTGCCAGCAGCTTACAGGGGGGGTCCACCGGGACACCGTACGAGCAGTACTTC	CASSLQGGSTGTPYEQYF
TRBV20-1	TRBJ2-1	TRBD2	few	TGCAGTGCTAGAGAGACTAGCGGGAGGCTTAATGAGCAGTTCTTC	CSARETSGRLNEQFF
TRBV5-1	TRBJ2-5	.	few	TGCGCCAGCAGCTTAGGAGGGAATGAAGAGACCCAGTACTTC	CASSLGGNEETQYF
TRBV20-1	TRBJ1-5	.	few	TGCAGTGCTACCCAGGGGAATCAGCCCCAGCATTTT	CSATQGNQPQHF
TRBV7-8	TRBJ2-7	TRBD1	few	TGTGCCAGCAGCTCATCCGGGACAGGGGGTCGGGAGCAGTACTTC	CASSSSGTGGREQYF
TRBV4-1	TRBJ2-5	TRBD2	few	TGCGCCAGCAGAAGGTGGCTAGCGGGGATAATGCAAGAGACCCAGTACTTC	CASRRWLAGIMQETQYF
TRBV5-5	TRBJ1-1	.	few	TGTGCCAGCAGCTCCGATGCGGGGAGAGGGGACACTGAAGCTTTCTTT	CASSSDAGRGDTEAFF
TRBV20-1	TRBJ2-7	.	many	TGCAGTGCTAGAGGACAAGTCTACGAGCAGTACTTC	CSARGQVYEQYF
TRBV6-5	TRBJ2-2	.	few	TGTGCCAGCAGTTACTCCAGGACATCTCCCGGGGAGCTGTTTTTT	CASSYSRTSPGELFF
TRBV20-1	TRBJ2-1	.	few	TGCAGTGCTAGAGACCGACGACTGCTAGAAAATGAGCAGTTCTTC	CSARDRRLLENEQFF
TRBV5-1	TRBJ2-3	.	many	TGCGCCAGCAGTTTGGCTAGCGCTGGGGCAGATACGCAGTATTTT	CASSLASAGADTQYF